Reported below is one T cell receptor beta chain. Its antigen is not yet known. Base qualities are not at hand, and no much larger clone is one base apart. This sample stems from a study of CD8+CD57+ T cells in acquired aplastic anemia (dated by TCRdb to the late 2010s). Concerning the study at large: DNA extracted from sorted CD4+ and CD8+ cells had a mean of around 3 ug, with a range of about 0.2 to 30 ug. A CD8+CD57+ expansion meant a frequency higher than the mean frequency seen in healthy subjects.

Profiling of TCR beta VDJ combinations and CDR3 sequences used genomic DNA as the template. An Illumina HiSeq 2000 was the platform used for TCR repertoire sequencing. The original methods were these. Repertoires were assessed using TRBV/TRBJ rearrangement plots, CDR3 size and DJ length profiles, and Simpson's diversity index. Whichever DNA sequence was most abundant in the deep sequencing data was defined as the immunodominant clone. CDR3 amino acid sequences were screened for sharing across subjects and compared with published repertoires and the VDJdb database. TCRdb reanalyzed the raw reads on its own, using fastp at Q25 for trimming and MiXCR for clone calling, and kept in-frame beta chains. Entries that share a CDR3 protein sequence are merged under the most common genes and DNA. None of the V and J calls come from the authors' own analysis; TCRdb made them. Within this sample are approximately 220,000 distinct CDR3 sequences, with approximately 50% of them counted one time only. The top ten hold over 7.5% of the sample.

What the study reported, not specific to this receptor: Around 31 CD8+ CDR3 sequences were shared between patients and controls but appeared highly expressed in patients and within their immunodominant clones. Between patients and healthy controls, no significant difference in CD8+ Simpson's diversity was found (P=0.060).

The patients picked for sequencing were ones in whom flow cytometry had shown an expansion of CD8+CD57+ cells. Severe acquired aplastic anemia was diagnosed in all patients according to International Study of Aplastic Anemia and Agranulocytosis and Camitta criteria. No patient had received any therapy when blood was sampled. TCR repertoires of sorted CD4+ and CD8+ blood T cells from severe aplastic anemia patients and healthy subjects were deep-sequenced in the study. Patients were enrolled in the USA under clinicaltrials.gov protocols 00001620, 01623167, 00001397, 00071045, 00081523 and 00961064. Ficoll-Paque density gradient centrifugation was used to isolate peripheral blood mononuclear cells. Before DNA extraction, CD4+ and CD8+ T cells were sorted with FACS or magnetic beads. From a lookup of the germline V gene, CDR1 and CDR2 are SGDLS and YYNGEE. Trimming removed 0 bases from V and 9 bases from J, leaving 12 bases between the germline ends. The CDR3 runs 13 amino acids, cysteine and phenylalanine included. This entry keeps only the CDR3 DNA: 39 bases, framed from base 1.

Recombination linked TRBV9 to TRBJ1-2; the D gene cannot be resolved reliably. Sequencing was done on a sample of sorted CD4+, CD8+, or CD8+CD57+ T cells (not recorded which) from PBMCs. The TCR was taken from a human donor with aplastic anemia. The CDR3 sequence is CASSVGSGNSYTF. Here is the DNA: TGTGCCAGCAGCGTAGGATCGGGGAATAGCTACACCTTC. Joined to the reference TRBV9 and TRBJ1-2 proteins, this CDR3 gives the full variable domain: DSGVTQTPKHLITATGQRVTLRCSPRSGDLSVYWYQQSLDQGLQFLIQYYNGEERAKGNILERFSAQQFPDLHSELNLSSLELGDSALYFCASSVGSGNSYTFGSGTRLTVV.